This entry lists 27 T cell receptor beta chains sequenced from one sample in a study of blood T cell repertoires in COVID-19. Here immunoSEQ multiplex PCR was the method, and the copy in TCRdb shows in-frame clones only, minus some. The sample holds about 160,000 clones, around 92% seen once. The sample was peripheral blood. All receptors come from a man aged 25 to 40 with COVID-19, enrolled during active disease.

The chain employs TRBV27 and TRBJ2-7; 10 bases fit TRBD1. The CDR3 runs to 18 residues. V lost 5 bases to trimming and J lost 3 bases; unmatched junction nucleotides: 16. Looked up from germline, CDR1 is MNHEY and CDR2 is SMNVEV (reference sequence). CDR3 nucleotide sequence: TGTGCCAGCAGTCCCGGCCCCCGGGACAGGGGACCGCGCTACGAGCAGTACTTC. Its translation is CASSPGPRDRGPRYEQYF.

The V call is TRBV6-2 or TRBV6-3, the J call TRBJ1-2; D gene uncertain. V gave up 2 bases and J gave up 13 bases, with 20 bases separating them. Germline CDR1 MNHEY, CDR2 SVGEGT. The CDR3 contains 14 residues. CDR3 sequence reads: CASSYTEVQAASTF. DNA of the CDR3: TGTGCCAGCAGTTACACGGAAGTCCAGGCAGCATCCACCTTC.

The chain combines TRBV24-1 with TRBJ2-3; TRBD2 is a possible D gene (5 bases). Between the trimmed V and J ends, which lost 7 bases and 3 bases, there was a span of 13 bases. CDR3 length equals 14 residues. Germline V gene sequence: CDR1 KGHDR, CDR2 SFDVKD. This chain's CDR3 is CATRWGWRTDTQYF. CDR3 nucleotide sequence: TGTGCCACCAGGTGGGGTTGGAGGACAGATACGCAGTATTTT.

CDR3 sequence: CASSGSGTGEDYTF. DNA of the CDR3: TGTGCCAGCAGTGGATCCGGGACAGGGGAGGACTACACCTTC. The J gene is TRBJ1-2, the V gene TRBV28; 10 bases map to TRBD1. The CDR3 runs to 14 residues. The trim removed 5 bases at V and 10 bases at J, leaving 10 bases unmatched. Germline-derived CDR1 and CDR2 are MDHEN and SYDVKM.

The chain carries TRBV9 and TRBJ2-3; 8 bases agree with TRBD2. Germline CDR1 SGDLS, CDR2 YYNGEE. The CDR3 has 16 amino acids. V trimming: 0 bases; J trimming: 4 bases; junction bases outside the gene matches: 7. The CDR3 protein is CASSVVPAGAADTQYF. For the CDR3, the DNA is TGTGCCAGCAGCGTAGTCCCAGCGGGAGCTGCAGATACGCAGTATTTT.

The chain joins TRBV27 to TRBJ1-5, with 9 bases lining up with TRBD1. The germline V gene encodes CDR1 MNHEY and CDR2 SMNVEV (reference sequence). V lost 5 bases and J lost 4; bases outside the gene matches: 3. The CDR3 loop spans 14 amino acids. CDR3 region: CASSPGQGNQPQHF. The CDR3 DNA reads TGTGCCAGCAGTCCTGGACAGGGGAATCAGCCCCAGCATTTT.

This clone was seen a single time. The chain has TRBV29-1 and TRBJ1-3, with D uncertain. In germline, CDR1 is SQVTM, CDR2 ANQGSEA. This CDR3 comprises 11 residues. V was clipped by 3 bases and J by 8 bases, with 8 bases between them. CDR3 loop: CSVDGGDTIYF. In DNA, the CDR3 is TGCAGCGTTGATGGCGGGGACACCATATATTTT.

This sequence joins TRBV7-9 and TRBJ1-1; 9 bases match TRBD1. CDR3 size: 15 residues. V shed 6 bases, J shed 3 bases, and the junction held 8 bases outside the gene matches. Germline values: CDR1 SEHNR, CDR2 FQNEAQ (reference sequence). The CDR3 sequence is CASRPTGGWDTEAFF. DNA for the CDR3: TGTGCCAGCAGACCAACAGGGGGCTGGGACACTGAAGCTTTCTTT.

The chain links TRBV29-1 to TRBJ1-1, with 7 bases aligning to TRBD1. The trim removed 4 bases at V and 4 bases at J, leaving 9 bases unmatched. Germline CDR1 and CDR2: SQVTM and ANQGSEA. This CDR3 has 14 amino acids. CDR3 loop: CSVVTRGPGTEAFF. Here the CDR3 DNA reads TGCAGCGTTGTAACGAGGGGGCCGGGCACTGAAGCTTTCTTT. The entire variable domain, with the rest obtained from reference TRBV29-1 and TRBJ1-1, is as follows: SAVISQKPSRDICQRGTSLTIQCQVDSQVTMMFWYRQQPGQSLTLIATANQGSEATYESGFVIDKFPISRPNLTFSTLTVSNMSPEDSSIYLCSVVTRGPGTEAFFGQGTRLTVV.

The chain is built from TRBV24-1 and TRBJ2-4; D perhaps matches TRBD2 (7 bases). The CDR3 is 13 amino acids. Trimming took 5 bases from V and 8 from J, leaving 12 bases between them. Looked up from germline, CDR1 is KGHDR and CDR2 is SFDVKD. CDR3: CATSAEGGYIQYF. The DNA of the CDR3 is TGTGCCACCAGTGCCGAGGGGGGGTACATTCAGTACTTC.

The chain carries TRBV6-2 or TRBV6-3 and TRBJ2-7, with D possibly TRBD1 on 5 matching bases. The V gene lost 4 bases and the J gene lost 3 bases, with 7 bases spanning the gap. This CDR3 contains 12 residues. Germline CDR1 and CDR2: MNHEY and SVGEGT. The chain's CDR3 is CASSWGNYEQYF. Written as DNA, the CDR3 is TGTGCCAGCAGTTGGGGCAACTACGAGCAGTACTTC.

The chain uses TRBV27 and TRBJ2-7, with D possibly matching TRBD2 (5 bases). V shed 0 bases and J shed 4 bases, with 10 bases lying between them. CDR1 MNHEY and CDR2 SMNVEV come from the germline V gene (reference sequence). The CDR3 has 14 amino acids. The CDR3 loop reads CASSLSRDPYEQYF. DNA for the CDR3: TGTGCCAGCAGTTTATCCCGGGATCCTTACGAGCAGTACTTC.

The genes are TRBV27 and TRBJ2-3, with TRBD2 matching 13 bases. In germline, CDR1 is MNHEY, CDR2 SMNVEV (reference sequence). The CDR3 has 17 residues. V shed 6 bases and J 0 bases; nucleotides not matched to a gene: 6. CDR3 nucleotides: TGTGCCAGCAGCAAACCGGGACTAGCGGGAAGCACAGATACGCAGTATTTT. The encoded protein is CASSKPGLAGSTDTQYF.

This clone has a single count. The chain has TRBV18 and TRBJ2-7; 9 nucleotides agree with TRBD1. The CDR3 contains 14 residues. Losses at the gene ends were 0 bases for V and 3 bases for J; bases not matched to a gene: 0. Per germline, CDR1 KGHSH and CDR2 LQKENI. CDR3 DNA: TGTGCCAGCTCACCACCGGGACAGGGCTACGAGCAGTACTTC. Translation gives CASSPPGQGYEQYF.

The chain links TRBV6-2 or TRBV6-3 to TRBJ1-4; 9 positions agree with TRBD1. This CDR3 spans 16 amino acids. Losses at the gene ends were 4 bases for V and 1 base for J; bases not matched to a gene: 4. Germline assignment: CDR1 MNHEY and CDR2 SVGEGT. The CDR3 spells CASSSSDRGTNEKLFF. CDR3 bases: TGTGCCAGCAGTTCCTCGGACAGGGGAACTAATGAAAAACTGTTTTTT.

This chain links TRBV5-4 with TRBJ2-7; TRBD1 might be the D (6 bases). The V gene's germline CDR1 is SGHNT and CDR2 YYREEE (reference sequence). The CDR3 covers 13 residues. V was shortened by 4 bases and J by 1 base, with 9 bases between the two germline ends. The CDR3 reads CASSRQDSYEQYF. The CDR3 DNA reads as TGTGCCAGCAGCCGACAGGATTCCTACGAGCAGTACTTC.

The chain has TRBV5-5 and TRBJ2-2; tentatively, D is TRBD1 (6 bases). The CDR3 extends over 18 amino acids. Deletions cut 0 bases from V and 3 bases from J, with 18 bases between. Germline CDR1 is SGHKS and CDR2 is YYEKEE (reference sequence). The CDR3 here is CASSLDSLFRGHTGELFF. CDR3 DNA sequence: TGTGCCAGCAGCTTGGATTCGCTTTTCAGGGGTCACACCGGGGAGCTGTTTTTT. Complete variable domain (other parts from reference TRBV5-5 and TRBJ2-2): DAGVTQSPTHLIKTRGQQVTLRCSPISGHKSVSWYQQVLGQGPQFIFQYYEKEERGRGNFPDRFSARQFPNYSSELNVNALLLGDSALYLCASSLDSLFRGHTGELFFGEGSRLTVL.

This clone was found once. The rearrangement links TRBV7-2 to TRBJ1-1, with a tentative D call TRBD1 (5 bases). Trimming shortened V by 3 bases and J by 7 bases, and 18 bases separated the two germline ends. CDR1 and CDR2 (germline): SGHTA, FQGNSA. The CDR3 contains 15 residues. Written as DNA, the CDR3 is TGTGCCAGCAGCTTGAATCAGGGAGGCGGCGTTGAAGCTTTCTTT. It specifies CASSLNQGGGVEAFF.

This clone was observed once. The CDR3 loop is CASSPKQGAEDTEAFF. The CDR3 DNA reads TGTGCCAGCTCACCGAAACAGGGGGCGGAAGACACTGAAGCTTTCTTT. The chain employs TRBV18 and TRBJ1-1; 9 nucleotides match TRBD1. The CDR3 sequence is 16 residues long. V shed 3 bases, J shed 3 bases, and the junction held 8 bases outside the gene matches. The germline V gene has CDR1 KGHSH and CDR2 LQKENI.

The rearrangement links TRBV19 to TRBJ2-7; the match to TRBD1 covers 11 bases. The V and J ends lost 1 base and 2 bases, in that order; junction bases with no gene match: 7. This CDR3 has 17 amino acids. The germline V gene has CDR1 LNHDA and CDR2 SQIVND (reference sequence). The CDR3 coding sequence is TGTGCCAGTAGTATAGCGGCACCGGGACAGGGGGCCTACGAGCAGTACTTC. Translation: CASSIAAPGQGAYEQYF.

The table lists this clone with a count of one. In nucleotides, the CDR3 is TGTGCCAGCTCACCGGTCTTGACAGGGGCGAATGAAAAACTGTTTTTT. Protein: CASSPVLTGANEKLFF. The chain couples TRBV18 to TRBJ1-4, with TRBD1 matching 8 bases. From germline, CDR1 is KGHSH and CDR2 LQKENI. This CDR3 region has 16 residues. V lost 3 bases to trimming and J lost 5 bases; unmatched junction nucleotides: 8.

The genes are TRBV9 and TRBJ1-4, with D uncertain. V was pared by 8 bases and J by 4 bases, with 15 bases between. The V gene's germline CDR1 is SGDLS and CDR2 YYNGEE. The CDR3 extends over 14 amino acids. Here the CDR3 DNA reads TGTGCCAGTACCCGGACGGGGAATAATGAAAAACTGTTTTTT. It is translated as CASTRTGNNEKLFF.

The chain combines TRBV6-5 with TRBJ1-2; 9 bases map to TRBD1. J was trimmed by 7 bases and V by 2 bases; bases with no gene match: 2. The CDR3 is made up of 13 amino acids. Germline lookup yields CDR1 MNHEY and CDR2 SVGAGI. CDR3 in amino acids: CASSYGDRAGYTF. The CDR3 region has the DNA TGTGCCAGCAGTTACGGGGACAGGGCTGGCTACACCTTC.

This clone has only a few counts. This chain joins TRBV28 and TRBJ2-7; D gene uncertain. V was pared by 2 bases and J by 2 bases, with 10 bases between. This CDR3 has 14 amino acids. Germline V gene lookup returns CDR1 MDHEN and CDR2 SYDVKM. The CDR3 loop reads CASSLTQLAYEQYF. For the CDR3, the DNA is TGTGCCAGCAGTTTAACACAGCTGGCCTACGAGCAGTACTTC.

This clone was detected once. The V call is TRBV28, the J call TRBJ1-1; 8 nucleotides agree with TRBD1. Trimming cost V 5 bases and J 4 bases; bases outside gene matches: 9. The germline gives CDR1 MDHEN, CDR2 SYDVKM. The CDR3 is 15 residues long. CDR3 residues: CASSNRQGRGTEAFF. The CDR3 region has the DNA TGTGCCAGCAGTAATAGACAGGGGCGAGGCACTGAAGCTTTCTTT.

The gene calls are TRBV18 and TRBJ2-1; TRBD2 matches 7 bases. Germline values: CDR1 KGHSH, CDR2 LQKENI. This CDR3 is built from 14 residues. J lost 7 bases, V lost 0 bases, and 3 bases had no gene match. The CDR3 bases are TGTGCCAGCTCACCACCGGCTAGCGGAAATGAGCAGTTCTTC. Its translation: CASSPPASGNEQFF.

This clone has a handful of counts. This chain links TRBV18 with TRBJ2-3; TRBD2 matches 9 bases. After removal of 4 bases from V and 3 bases from J, the junction contained 2 bases not matched to a gene. The CDR3 is 14 residues long. The germline V gene encodes CDR1 KGHSH and CDR2 LQKENI. As DNA, the CDR3 is TGTGCCAGCTCACTAGCGGGAGCAACAGATACGCAGTATTTT. It specifies CASSLAGATDTQYF.